The 8 T cell receptor beta chains listed next were all sequenced from one sample in a study of T-cell reconstitution after alpha-beta-depleted transplantation in children. For TCRbeta, the library was prepared with unique molecular identifiers. In TCRdb, the PCR reads were re-called with MiXCR into one record per CDR3 protein. The sample has over 400,000 distinct CDR3 sequences; under 15% are singletons. The material sequenced was PBMCs from the stem cell graft donor, taken from the stem cell graft. These TCRs come from a human donor who donated a stem cell graft to a child with combined immunodeficiency.

This clonotype has just a few counts. The chain links TRBV5-8 to TRBJ2-4; the D is unclear. The CDR3 runs 15 residues. V was pared by 0 bases and J by 2 bases, with 9 bases between. Looked up from germline, CDR1 is SGHTS and CDR2 is YDEGEE. Written as DNA, the CDR3 is TGTGCCAGCAGCTTGGATGGGGAAACCAAAAACATTCAGTACTTC. Its protein product is CASSLDGETKNIQYF.

This chain's CDR3 is CASSPQSGYNEQFF. CDR3 sequence (DNA): TGTGCCAGCAGCCCTCAAAGTGGGTACAATGAGCAGTTCTTC. The chain joins TRBV9 to TRBJ2-1; unclear D gene. The germline gives CDR1 SGDLS, CDR2 YYNGEE. There are 14 residues in the CDR3. The ends were cut back, 4 bases at V and 4 bases at J, with 12 bases in the middle.

This clonotype appeared a few times. The rearrangement joins TRBV5-6 to TRBJ2-4; the D gene is possibly TRBD1 (7 bases). Germline V gene lookup returns CDR1 SGHDT and CDR2 YYEEEE. V was pared by 4 bases and J by 0 bases, with 14 bases between. This CDR3 spans 16 amino acids. The CDR3 coding sequence is TGTGCCAGCAGCCTTACAGGGGAGGAAGCCAAAAACATTCAGTACTTC. This encodes CASSLTGEEAKNIQYF.

This clonotype occurred once. The V and J genes are TRBV7-9 and TRBJ1-1; D remains ambiguous. Deletions cut 1 base from V and 1 base from J, with 10 bases between. The CDR3 runs 15 residues. Germline V gene sequence: CDR1 SEHNR, CDR2 FQNEAQ (reference sequence). The CDR3 DNA is TGTGCCAGCAGCTTAGATCGGGCGGCGAACACTGAAGCTTTCTTT. It specifies CASSLDRAANTEAFF.

Of note for this clonotype: At one end, the junction sequence differs from germline, possibly due to a read error. This chain links TRBV7-9 with TRBJ1-5; 7 bases are shared with TRBD1. CDR1 is SEHNR and CDR2 is FQNEAQ in the germline V gene (reference sequence). CDR3 length: 13 amino acids. As DNA, the CDR3 is TGTGTCAGCAGCGCAACAGGGGACCAGCCCCAGCATTTT. Its protein is CVSSATGDQPQHF.

The chain has TRBV7-9 and TRBJ1-4; 8 positions match TRBD1. The ends lost 6 bases at V and 8 bases at J; junction bases unmatched: 14. The CDR3 totals 16 residues. CDR1 SEHNR and CDR2 FQNEAQ come from the germline V gene (reference sequence). CDR3 DNA: TGTGCCAGCAGTTCCCCCCCGACAGGGGAAAGCGAAAAACTGTTTTTT. Amino acid sequence: CASSSPPTGESEKLFF.

The V and J genes are TRBV7-2 and TRBJ1-1, with a possible D match to TRBD1 (5 bases). The CDR3 covers 13 residues. Per germline, CDR1 SGHTA and CDR2 FQGNSA. V was shortened by 8 bases and J by 6 bases, with 16 bases between the two germline ends. For the CDR3, the DNA is TGTGCCAGCTCCAAAGTGGGGGTCCCTGAAGCTTTCTTT. Its protein is CASSKVGVPEAFF.

This clonotype was recorded at least ten times. The J gene is TRBJ2-5, the V gene TRBV12-3 or TRBV12-4; TRBD1 matches at 9 bases. V was pared by 4 bases and J by 4 bases, with 7 bases of the junction left unmatched. The CDR3 runs to 15 residues. Here the CDR3 reads CASSSGQGGIETQYF. In nucleotides, the CDR3 is TGTGCCAGCAGTTCGGGACAGGGTGGTATAGAGACCCAGTACTTC.